This T cell receptor beta chain was retrieved from a study of cytomegalovirus exposure and HLA in healthy donors. In the PCR, 60 Vbeta and 13 Jbeta primers were used. Libraries were prepared by immunoSEQ multiplex PCR; TCRdb keeps only in-frame clonotypes and omits some of them. In all, the sample yields tens of thousands of clones. This clonotype was obtained from a woman aged 35 to 49 in good health and CMV-seropositive. Sequenced: PBMCs.

CDR3 bases: TGCGCCAGCAGCTTGTTACAGGGGGCGCATTACGAGCAGTACTTC. It encodes CASSLLQGAHYEQYF. V usage is TRBV5-1 and J usage is TRBJ2-7, with TRBD1 matching over 9 bases. CDR3 size: 15 residues. V lost 1 base, J lost 4 bases, and 6 bases stayed unmatched. In germline, CDR1 is SGHRS, CDR2 YFSETQ. The whole variable domain, remainder taken from reference TRBV5-1 and TRBJ2-7, is KAGVTQTPRYLIKTRGQQVTLSCSPISGHRSVSWYQQTPGQGLQFLFEYFSETQRNKGNFPGRFSGRQFSNSRSEMNVSTLELGDSALYLCASSLLQGAHYEQYFGPGTRLTVT.